This T cell receptor beta chain was sequenced for a study of cytomegalovirus exposure and HLA in healthy donors. Findings and caveats of the study: The classifier, whose performance was assessed in both the original and validation cohorts, reportedly diagnosed cytomegalovirus status with high specificity and sensitivity. TCR beta chains numbering under 200 were designated cytomegalovirus-associated. In a later analysis, CMV-associated beta chains were mostly HLA-associated, it appeared.

About this clone: What it binds is not known.

This CDR3 spans 12 amino acids. Germline CDR1 is MDHEN and CDR2 is SYDVKM. Trimming stripped 6 bases from V and 3 bases from J, with 8 bases between. Primers for the PCR totalled 60 Vbeta and 13 Jbeta. The method was immunoSEQ multiplex PCR; TCRdb's version includes in-frame clones alone and lacks a portion of them. The profile shows approximately 180,000 clones, more than 60% of them singletons. Sequences were obtained from PBMCs. This clonotype was obtained from a woman aged 30 to 39 in good health and CMV-seropositive. The V gene is TRBV28, the J gene TRBJ1-1; no clear D. CDR3 loop: CASSQYYTEAFF. For the CDR3, the DNA is TGTGCCAGCAGCCAATACTACACTGAAGCTTTCTTT.